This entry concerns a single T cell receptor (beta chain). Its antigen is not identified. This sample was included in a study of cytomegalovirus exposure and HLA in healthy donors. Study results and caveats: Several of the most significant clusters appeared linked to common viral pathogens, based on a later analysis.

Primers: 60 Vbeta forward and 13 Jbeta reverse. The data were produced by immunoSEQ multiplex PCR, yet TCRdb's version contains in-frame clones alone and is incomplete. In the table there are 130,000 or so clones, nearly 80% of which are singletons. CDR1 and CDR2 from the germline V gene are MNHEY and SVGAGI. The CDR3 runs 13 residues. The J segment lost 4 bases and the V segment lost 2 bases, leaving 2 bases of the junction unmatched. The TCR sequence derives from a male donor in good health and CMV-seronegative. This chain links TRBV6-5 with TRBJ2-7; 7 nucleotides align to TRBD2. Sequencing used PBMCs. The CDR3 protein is CASSYPGGYEQYF. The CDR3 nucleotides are TGTGCCAGCAGTTACCCGGGGGGTTACGAGCAGTACTTC.